This is a list of T cell receptor beta chains from one sample in a study of follicular helper T cells after annual influenza vaccination. Only in-frame clones appear in the TCRdb table, and some are missing; sequencing was by immunoSEQ multiplex PCR. This table holds 25,000 to 35,000 clones, approximately 80% found once. Sequencing was performed on CXCR5+ CD38- circulating T follicular helper cells from blood, taken on the day of influenza vaccination. The receptors come from an adult who received the influenza vaccine. Each CDR3 is given with its conserved first and last residue. A D gene is named only where the DNA matches it firmly. A row's size may be missing; if present it is once, few, many or a size class.

size	D	V	J	CDR3	DNA
-	-	TRBV19	TRBJ2-7	CASSIGSAGGYSYEQYF	TGTGCCAGTAGTATAGGTTCGGCTGGCGGCTACTCCTACGAGCAGTACTTC
-	-	TRBV6-5	TRBJ2-7	CASSQDSPGPYEQYF	TGTGCCAGCAGTCAAGACAGCCCTGGACCCTACGAGCAGTACTTC
-	-	TRBV28	TRBJ2-5	CASSPPFRETQYF	TGTGCCAGCAGCCCCCCATTTAGAGAGACCCAGTACTTC
few	-	TRBV11-2	TRBJ2-1	CASSGRGAIGWFF	TGTGCCAGCAGCGGTAGGGGCGCCATTGGGTGGTTCTTC
-	-	TRBV2	TRBJ2-2	CASRRVSGELFF	TGTGCCAGCAGGAGGGTATCCGGGGAGCTGTTTTTT
-	-	TRBV14	TRBJ2-5	CASSQEPQRLDVKTQYF	TGTGCCAGCAGCCAAGAACCTCAGAGGCTAGACGTGAAGACCCAGTACTTC
-	TRBD1	TRBV5-6	TRBJ1-5	CASSSTGYSNQPQHF	TGTGCCAGCAGCTCGACAGGGTATAGCAATCAGCCCCAGCATTTT
-	-	TRBV11-2	TRBJ1-3	CASSPWDTLSGNTIYF	TGTGCCAGCAGCCCATGGGACACCCTCTCTGGAAACACCATATATTTT
-	-	TRBV10-3	TRBJ2-6	CAIRGDSGANVLTF	TGTGCCATCAGGGGAGACTCTGGGGCCAACGTCCTGACTTTC
-	-	TRBV13	TRBJ2-7	CASSPYRASYEQYF	TGTGCCAGCAGCCCGTACAGGGCCTCCTACGAGCAGTACTTC
-	TRBD1	TRBV30	TRBJ2-1	CAWSLGVGTGLF	TGTGCCTGGTCCCTGGGGGTAGGGACAGGGCTCTTC
-	-	TRBV7-9	TRBJ1-2	CASSPQDAYGYTF	TGTGCCAGCAGCCCACAGGATGCCTATGGCTACACCTTC
-	-	TRBV2	TRBJ1-5	CASSGDSENQPQHF	TGTGCCAGCAGTGGTGACAGCGAAAATCAGCCCCAGCATTTT
-	-	TRBV30	TRBJ1-3	CAWRDWVSGNTTYF	TGTGCCTGGAGGGACTGGGTCTCTGGAAACACCACATATTTT